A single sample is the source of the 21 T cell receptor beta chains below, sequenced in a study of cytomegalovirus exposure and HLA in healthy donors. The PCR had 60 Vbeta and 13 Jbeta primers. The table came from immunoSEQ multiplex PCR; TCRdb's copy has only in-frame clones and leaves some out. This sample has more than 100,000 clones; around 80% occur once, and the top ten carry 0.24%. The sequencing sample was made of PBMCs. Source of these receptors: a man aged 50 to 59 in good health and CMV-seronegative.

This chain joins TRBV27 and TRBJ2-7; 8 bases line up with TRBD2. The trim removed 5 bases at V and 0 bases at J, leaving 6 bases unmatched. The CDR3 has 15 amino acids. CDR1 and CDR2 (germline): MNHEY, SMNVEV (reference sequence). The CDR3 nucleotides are TGTGCCAGCAGTCCCTTAGCGGGGTACTCCTACGAGCAGTACTTC. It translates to CASSPLAGYSYEQYF.

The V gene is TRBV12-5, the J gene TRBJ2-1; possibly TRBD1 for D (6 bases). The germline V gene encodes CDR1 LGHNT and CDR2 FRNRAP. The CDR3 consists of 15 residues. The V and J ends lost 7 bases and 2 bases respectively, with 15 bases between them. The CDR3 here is CASAWGQGAYNEQFF. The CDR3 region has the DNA TGTGCTAGTGCCTGGGGGCAGGGCGCCTACAATGAGCAGTTCTTC.

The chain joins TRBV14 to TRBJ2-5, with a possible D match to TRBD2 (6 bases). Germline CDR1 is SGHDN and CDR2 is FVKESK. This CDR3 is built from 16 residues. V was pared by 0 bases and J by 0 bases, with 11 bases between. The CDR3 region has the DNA TGTGCCAGCAGCCAAGATAGCGGAGGTTACCAAGAGACCCAGTACTTC. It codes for CASSQDSGGYQETQYF.

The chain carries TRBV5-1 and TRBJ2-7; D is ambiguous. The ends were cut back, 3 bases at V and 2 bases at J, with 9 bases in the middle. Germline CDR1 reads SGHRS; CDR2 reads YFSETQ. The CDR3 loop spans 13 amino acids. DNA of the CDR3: TGCGCCAGCAGCTCTACTGAGGCCTACGAGCAGTACTTC. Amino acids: CASSSTEAYEQYF.

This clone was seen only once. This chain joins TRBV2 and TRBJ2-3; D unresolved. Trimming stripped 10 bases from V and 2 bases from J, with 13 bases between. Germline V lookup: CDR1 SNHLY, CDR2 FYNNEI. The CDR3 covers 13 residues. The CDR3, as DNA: TGTGCCACCAGGTACAGTAACACAGATACGCAGTATTTT. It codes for CATRYSNTDTQYF.

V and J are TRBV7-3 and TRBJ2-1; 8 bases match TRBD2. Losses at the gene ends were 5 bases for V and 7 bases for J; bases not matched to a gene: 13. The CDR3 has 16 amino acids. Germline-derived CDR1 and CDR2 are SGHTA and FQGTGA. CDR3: CASSPHPGLGANEQFF. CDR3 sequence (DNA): TGTGCCAGCAGCCCTCACCCGGGACTAGGGGCTAATGAGCAGTTCTTC. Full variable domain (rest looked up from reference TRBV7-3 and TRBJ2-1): GAGVSQTPSNKVTEKGKYVELRCDPISGHTALYWYRQSLGQGPEFLIYFQGTGAADDSGLPNDRFFAVRPEGSVSTLKIQRTERGDSAVYLCASSPHPGLGANEQFFGPGTRLTVL.

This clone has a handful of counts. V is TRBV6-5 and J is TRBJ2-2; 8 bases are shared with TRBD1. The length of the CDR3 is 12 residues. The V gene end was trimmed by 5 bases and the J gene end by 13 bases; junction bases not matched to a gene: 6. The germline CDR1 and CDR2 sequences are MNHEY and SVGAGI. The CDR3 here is CASSQGAQGLFF. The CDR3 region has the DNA TGTGCCAGCAGTCAGGGGGCTCAAGGGCTGTTTTTT.

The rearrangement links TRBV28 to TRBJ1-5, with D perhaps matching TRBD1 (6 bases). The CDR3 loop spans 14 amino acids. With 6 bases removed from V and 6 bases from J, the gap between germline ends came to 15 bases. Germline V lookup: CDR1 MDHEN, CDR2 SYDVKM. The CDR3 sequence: CASRPTGYSQPQHF. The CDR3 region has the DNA TGTGCCAGCAGGCCTACAGGGTACAGTCAGCCCCAGCATTTT.

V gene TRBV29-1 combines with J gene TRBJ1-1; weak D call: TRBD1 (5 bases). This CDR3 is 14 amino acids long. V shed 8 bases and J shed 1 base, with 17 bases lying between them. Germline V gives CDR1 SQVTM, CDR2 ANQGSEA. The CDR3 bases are TGCAGCTATAGTGCGGGGCCCCGGAACACTGAAGCTTTCTTT. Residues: CSYSAGPRNTEAFF.

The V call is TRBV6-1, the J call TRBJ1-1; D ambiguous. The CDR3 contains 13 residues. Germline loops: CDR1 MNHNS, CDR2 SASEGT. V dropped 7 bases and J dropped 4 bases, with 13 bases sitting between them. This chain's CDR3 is CASTAEGFTEAFF. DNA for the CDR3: TGTGCCAGCACCGCGGAAGGATTCACTGAAGCTTTCTTT.

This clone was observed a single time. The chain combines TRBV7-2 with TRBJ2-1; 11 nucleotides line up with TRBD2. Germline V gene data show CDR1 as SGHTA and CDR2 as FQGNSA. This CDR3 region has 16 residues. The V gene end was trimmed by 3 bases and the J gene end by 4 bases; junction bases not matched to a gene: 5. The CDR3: CASSFILAGEYNEQFF. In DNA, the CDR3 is TGTGCCAGCAGCTTCATACTAGCGGGGGAATACAATGAGCAGTTCTTC.

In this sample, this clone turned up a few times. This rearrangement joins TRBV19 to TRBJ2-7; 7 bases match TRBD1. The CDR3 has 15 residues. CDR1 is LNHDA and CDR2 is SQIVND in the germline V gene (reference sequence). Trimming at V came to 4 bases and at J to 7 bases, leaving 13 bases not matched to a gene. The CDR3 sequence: CASSTDRERSQEQYF. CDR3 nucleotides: TGTGCCAGTAGTACTGACAGGGAAAGAAGCCAGGAGCAGTACTTC.

CDR3 nucleotides: TGTGCCAGCAGCTTCCAGCGGGGGGGCCCCGGGGAGCTGTTTTTT. Translation: CASSFQRGGPGELFF. The chain recombines TRBV7-2 with TRBJ2-2; 10 bases agree with TRBD2. V lost 3 bases to trimming and J lost 6 bases; unmatched junction nucleotides: 4. CDR1 and CDR2 from the germline V gene are SGHTA and FQGNSA. The CDR3 is 15 amino acids.

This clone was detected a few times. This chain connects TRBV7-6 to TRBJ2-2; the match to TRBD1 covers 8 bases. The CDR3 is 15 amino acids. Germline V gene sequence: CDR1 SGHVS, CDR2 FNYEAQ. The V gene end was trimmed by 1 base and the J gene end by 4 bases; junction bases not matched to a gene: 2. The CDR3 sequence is CASSLGQGSTGELFF. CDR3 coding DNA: TGTGCCAGCAGCTTAGGACAGGGGAGCACCGGGGAGCTGTTTTTT.

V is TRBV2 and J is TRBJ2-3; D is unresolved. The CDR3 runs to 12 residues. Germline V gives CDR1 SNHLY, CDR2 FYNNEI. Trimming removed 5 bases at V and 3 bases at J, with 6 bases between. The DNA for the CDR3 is TGTGCCAGCAGTTTAGTAACAGATACGCAGTATTTT. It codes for CASSLVTDTQYF.

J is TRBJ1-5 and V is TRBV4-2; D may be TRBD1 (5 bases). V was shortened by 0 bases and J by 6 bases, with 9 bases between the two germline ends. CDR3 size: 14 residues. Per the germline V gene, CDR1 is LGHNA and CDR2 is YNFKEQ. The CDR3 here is CASSQDRVGQPQHF. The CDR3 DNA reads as TGTGCCAGCAGCCAAGACAGGGTTGGTCAGCCCCAGCATTTT.

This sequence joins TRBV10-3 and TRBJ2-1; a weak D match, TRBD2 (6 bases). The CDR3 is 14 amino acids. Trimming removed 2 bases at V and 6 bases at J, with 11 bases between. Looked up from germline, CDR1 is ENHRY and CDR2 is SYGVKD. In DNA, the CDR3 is TGTGCCATCAGTGAGCCGGGACTTCCCAATGAGCAGTTCTTC. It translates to CAISEPGLPNEQFF.

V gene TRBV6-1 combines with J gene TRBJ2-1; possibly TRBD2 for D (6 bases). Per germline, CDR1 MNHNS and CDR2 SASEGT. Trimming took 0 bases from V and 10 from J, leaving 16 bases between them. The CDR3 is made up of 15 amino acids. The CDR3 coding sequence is TGTGCCAGCAGTGAAGCGGGAGGTTTACGGTTCGAGCAGTTCTTC. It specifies CASSEAGGLRFEQFF.

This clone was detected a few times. The CDR3 nucleotides read TGCGCCAGTCTGGGCAGGGGTAATGAAAAACTGTTTTTT. It codes for CASLGRGNEKLFF. The J gene is TRBJ1-4, the V gene TRBV10-2, with D perhaps matching TRBD1 (6 bases). This CDR3 region has 13 residues. V lost 9 bases to trimming and J lost 4 bases, with 12 bases between them. CDR1 is WSHSY and CDR2 is SAAADI in the germline V gene.

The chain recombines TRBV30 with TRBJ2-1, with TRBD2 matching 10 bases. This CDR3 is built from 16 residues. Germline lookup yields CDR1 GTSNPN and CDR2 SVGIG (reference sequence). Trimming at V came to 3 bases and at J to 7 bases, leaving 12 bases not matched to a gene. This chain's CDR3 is CAWRLAGASFVNEQFF. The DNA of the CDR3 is TGTGCCTGGAGGCTAGCGGGGGCCTCGTTCGTAAATGAGCAGTTCTTC.

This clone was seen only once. The CDR3 sequence: CASSLGQGAGGEKLFF. DNA of the CDR3: TGTGCCAGCAGTTTGGGACAGGGGGCAGGAGGTGAAAAACTGTTTTTT. V is TRBV27 and J is TRBJ1-4, with 12 nucleotides matching TRBD1. Germline V gene lookup returns CDR1 MNHEY and CDR2 SMNVEV (reference sequence). The CDR3 consists of 16 residues. V dropped 3 bases and J dropped 7; count of bases not matched to a gene: 6.